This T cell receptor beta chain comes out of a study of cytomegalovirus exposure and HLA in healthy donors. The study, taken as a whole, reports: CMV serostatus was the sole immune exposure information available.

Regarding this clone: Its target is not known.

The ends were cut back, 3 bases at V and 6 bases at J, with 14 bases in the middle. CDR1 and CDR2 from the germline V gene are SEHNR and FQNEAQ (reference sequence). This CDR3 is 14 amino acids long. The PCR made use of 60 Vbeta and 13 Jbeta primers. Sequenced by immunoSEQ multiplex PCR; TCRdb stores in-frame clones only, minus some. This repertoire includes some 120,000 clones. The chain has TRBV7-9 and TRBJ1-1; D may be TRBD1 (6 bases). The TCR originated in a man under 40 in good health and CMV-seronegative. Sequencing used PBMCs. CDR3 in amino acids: CASSFKGGGAEAFF. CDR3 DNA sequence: TGTGCCAGCAGCTTCAAGGGGGGGGGAGCTGAAGCTTTCTTT.